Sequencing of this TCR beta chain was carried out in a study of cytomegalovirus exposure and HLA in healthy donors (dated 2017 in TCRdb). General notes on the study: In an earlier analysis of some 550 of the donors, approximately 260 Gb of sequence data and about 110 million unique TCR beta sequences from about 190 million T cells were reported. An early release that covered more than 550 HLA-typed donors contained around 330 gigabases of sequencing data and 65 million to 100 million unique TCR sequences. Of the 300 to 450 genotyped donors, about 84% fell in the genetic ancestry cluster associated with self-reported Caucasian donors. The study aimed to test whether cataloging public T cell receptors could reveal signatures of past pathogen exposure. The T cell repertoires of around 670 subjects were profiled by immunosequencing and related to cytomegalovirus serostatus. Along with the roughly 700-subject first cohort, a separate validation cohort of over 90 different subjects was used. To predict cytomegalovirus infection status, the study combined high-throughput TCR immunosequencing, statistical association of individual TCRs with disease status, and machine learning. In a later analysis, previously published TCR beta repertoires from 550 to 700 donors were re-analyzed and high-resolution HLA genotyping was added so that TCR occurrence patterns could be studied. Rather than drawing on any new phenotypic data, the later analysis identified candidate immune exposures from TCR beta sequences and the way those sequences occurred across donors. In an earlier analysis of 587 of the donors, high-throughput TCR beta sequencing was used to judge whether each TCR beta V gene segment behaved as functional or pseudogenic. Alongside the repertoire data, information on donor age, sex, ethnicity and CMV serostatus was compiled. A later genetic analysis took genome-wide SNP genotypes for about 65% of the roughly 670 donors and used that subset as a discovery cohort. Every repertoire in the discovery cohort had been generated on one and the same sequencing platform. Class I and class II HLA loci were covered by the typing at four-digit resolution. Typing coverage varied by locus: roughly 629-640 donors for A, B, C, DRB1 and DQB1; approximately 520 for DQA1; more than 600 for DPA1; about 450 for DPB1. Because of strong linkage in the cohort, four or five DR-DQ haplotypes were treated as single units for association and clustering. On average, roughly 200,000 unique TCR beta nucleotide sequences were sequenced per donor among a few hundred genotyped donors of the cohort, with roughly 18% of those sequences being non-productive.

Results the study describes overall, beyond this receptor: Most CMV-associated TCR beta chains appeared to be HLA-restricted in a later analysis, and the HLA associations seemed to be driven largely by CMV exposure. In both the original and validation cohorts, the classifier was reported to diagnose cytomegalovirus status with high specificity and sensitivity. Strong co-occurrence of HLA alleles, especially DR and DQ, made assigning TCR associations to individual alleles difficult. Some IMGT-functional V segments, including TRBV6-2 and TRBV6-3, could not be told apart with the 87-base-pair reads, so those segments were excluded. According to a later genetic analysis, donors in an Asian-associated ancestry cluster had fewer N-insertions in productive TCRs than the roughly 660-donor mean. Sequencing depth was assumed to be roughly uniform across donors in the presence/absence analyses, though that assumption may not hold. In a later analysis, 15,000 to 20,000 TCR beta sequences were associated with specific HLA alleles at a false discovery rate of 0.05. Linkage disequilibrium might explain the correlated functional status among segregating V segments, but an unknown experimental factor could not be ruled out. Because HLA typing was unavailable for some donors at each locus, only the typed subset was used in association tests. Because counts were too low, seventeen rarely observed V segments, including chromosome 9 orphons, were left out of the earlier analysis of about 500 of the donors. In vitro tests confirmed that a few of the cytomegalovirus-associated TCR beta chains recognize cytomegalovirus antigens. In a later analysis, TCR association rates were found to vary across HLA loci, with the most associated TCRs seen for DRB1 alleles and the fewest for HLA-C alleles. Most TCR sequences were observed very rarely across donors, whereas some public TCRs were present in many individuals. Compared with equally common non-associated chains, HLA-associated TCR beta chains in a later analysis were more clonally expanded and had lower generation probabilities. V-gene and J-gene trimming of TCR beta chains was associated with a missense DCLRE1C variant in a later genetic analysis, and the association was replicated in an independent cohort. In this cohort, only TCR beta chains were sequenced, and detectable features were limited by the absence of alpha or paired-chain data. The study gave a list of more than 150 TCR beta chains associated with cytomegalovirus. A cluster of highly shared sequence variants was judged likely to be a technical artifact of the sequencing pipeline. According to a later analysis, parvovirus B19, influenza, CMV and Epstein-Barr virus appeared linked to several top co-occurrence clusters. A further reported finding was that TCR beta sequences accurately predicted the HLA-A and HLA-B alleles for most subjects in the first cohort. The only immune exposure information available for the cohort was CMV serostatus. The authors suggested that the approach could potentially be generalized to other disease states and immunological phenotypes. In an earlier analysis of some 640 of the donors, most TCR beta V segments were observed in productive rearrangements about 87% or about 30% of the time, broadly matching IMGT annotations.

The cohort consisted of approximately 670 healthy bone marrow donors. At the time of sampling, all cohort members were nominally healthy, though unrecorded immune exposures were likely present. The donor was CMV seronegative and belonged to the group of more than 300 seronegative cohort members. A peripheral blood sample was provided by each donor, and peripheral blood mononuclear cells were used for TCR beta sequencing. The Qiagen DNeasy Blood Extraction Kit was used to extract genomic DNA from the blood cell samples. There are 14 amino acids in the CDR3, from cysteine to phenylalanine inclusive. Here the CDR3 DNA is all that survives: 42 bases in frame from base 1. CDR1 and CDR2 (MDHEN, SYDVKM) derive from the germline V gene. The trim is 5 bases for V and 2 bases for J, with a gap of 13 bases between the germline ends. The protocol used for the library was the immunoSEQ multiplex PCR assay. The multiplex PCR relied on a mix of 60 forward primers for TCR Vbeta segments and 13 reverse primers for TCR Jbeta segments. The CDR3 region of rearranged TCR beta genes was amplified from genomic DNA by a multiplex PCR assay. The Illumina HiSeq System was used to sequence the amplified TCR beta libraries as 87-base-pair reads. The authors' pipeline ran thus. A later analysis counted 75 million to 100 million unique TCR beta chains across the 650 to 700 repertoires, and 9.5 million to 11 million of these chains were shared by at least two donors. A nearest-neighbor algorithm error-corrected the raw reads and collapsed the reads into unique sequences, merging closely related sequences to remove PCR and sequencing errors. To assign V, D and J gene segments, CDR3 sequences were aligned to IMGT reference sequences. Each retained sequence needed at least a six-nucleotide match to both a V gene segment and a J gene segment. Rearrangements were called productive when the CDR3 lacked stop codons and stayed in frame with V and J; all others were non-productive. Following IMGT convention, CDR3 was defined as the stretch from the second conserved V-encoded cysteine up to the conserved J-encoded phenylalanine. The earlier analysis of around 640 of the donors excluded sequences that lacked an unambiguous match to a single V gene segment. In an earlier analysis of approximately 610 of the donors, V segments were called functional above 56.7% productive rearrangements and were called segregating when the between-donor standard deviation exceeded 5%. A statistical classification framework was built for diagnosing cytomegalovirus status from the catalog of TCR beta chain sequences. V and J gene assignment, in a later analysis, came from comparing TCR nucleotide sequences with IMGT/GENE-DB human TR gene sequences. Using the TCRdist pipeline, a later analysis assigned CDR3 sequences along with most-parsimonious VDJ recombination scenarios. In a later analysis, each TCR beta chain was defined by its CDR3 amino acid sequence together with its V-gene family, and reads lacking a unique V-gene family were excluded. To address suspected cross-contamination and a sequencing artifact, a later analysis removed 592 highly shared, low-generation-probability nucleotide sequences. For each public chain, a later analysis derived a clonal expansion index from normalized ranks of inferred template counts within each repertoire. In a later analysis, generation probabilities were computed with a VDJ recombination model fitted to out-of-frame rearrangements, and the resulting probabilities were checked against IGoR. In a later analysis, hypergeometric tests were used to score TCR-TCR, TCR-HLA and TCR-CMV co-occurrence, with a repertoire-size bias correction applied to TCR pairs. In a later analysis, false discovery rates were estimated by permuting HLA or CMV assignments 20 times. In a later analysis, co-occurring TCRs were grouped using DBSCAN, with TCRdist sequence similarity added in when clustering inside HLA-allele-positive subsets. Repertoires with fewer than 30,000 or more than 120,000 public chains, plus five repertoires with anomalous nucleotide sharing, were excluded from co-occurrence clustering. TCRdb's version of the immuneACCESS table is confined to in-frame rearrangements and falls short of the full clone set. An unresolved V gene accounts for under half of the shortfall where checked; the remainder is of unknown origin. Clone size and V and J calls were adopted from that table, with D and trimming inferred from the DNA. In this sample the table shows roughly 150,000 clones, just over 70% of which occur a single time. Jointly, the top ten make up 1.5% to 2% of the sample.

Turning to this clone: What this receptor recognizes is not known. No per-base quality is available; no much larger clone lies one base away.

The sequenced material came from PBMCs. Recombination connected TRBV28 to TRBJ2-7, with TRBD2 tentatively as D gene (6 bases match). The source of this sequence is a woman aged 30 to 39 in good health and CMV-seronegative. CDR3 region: CASSRGRGTYEQYF. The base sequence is TGTGCCAGCAGTCGCGGGCGGGGAACCTACGAGCAGTACTTC.